The table lists the clone carrying this TCR beta chain with many counts. Per the original methods: The authors estimated nucleated cell counts from reference gene primer amplification. Here immunoSEQ multiplex PCR was the method, and the copy in TCRdb shows in-frame clones only, minus some. For V, J and clone size, that table is used; D and trimming come from the DNA. The sample records about 240,000 clones, 83% being singletons. This sample is part of a study of blood T cell repertoires in COVID-19. The CDR3 is 15 residues long. Germline V gene data show CDR1 as SGHRS and CDR2 as YFSETQ. The V gene lost 0 bases and the J gene lost 1 base, with 10 bases spanning the gap. Assignment of participants to cohorts was predicated upon participant-reported clinical history.

The genes are TRBV5-1 and TRBJ1-1, with D possibly matching TRBD1 (5 bases). Sequenced sample: PBMCs or T cells enriched from blood (not recorded which). The TCR comes from a woman between 40 and 55 years old who had been exposed to COVID-19. The CDR3 loop reads CASSLGGASNTEAFF. For the CDR3, the DNA is TGCGCCAGCAGCTTGGGCGGGGCGTCGAACACTGAAGCTTTCTTT. The variable domain in full, completed from reference TRBV5-1 and TRBJ1-1, reads KAGVTQTPRYLIKTRGQQVTLSCSPISGHRSVSWYQQTPGQGLQFLFEYFSETQRNKGNFPGRFSGRQFSNSRSEMNVSTLELGDSALYLCASSLGGASNTEAFFGQGTRLTVV.